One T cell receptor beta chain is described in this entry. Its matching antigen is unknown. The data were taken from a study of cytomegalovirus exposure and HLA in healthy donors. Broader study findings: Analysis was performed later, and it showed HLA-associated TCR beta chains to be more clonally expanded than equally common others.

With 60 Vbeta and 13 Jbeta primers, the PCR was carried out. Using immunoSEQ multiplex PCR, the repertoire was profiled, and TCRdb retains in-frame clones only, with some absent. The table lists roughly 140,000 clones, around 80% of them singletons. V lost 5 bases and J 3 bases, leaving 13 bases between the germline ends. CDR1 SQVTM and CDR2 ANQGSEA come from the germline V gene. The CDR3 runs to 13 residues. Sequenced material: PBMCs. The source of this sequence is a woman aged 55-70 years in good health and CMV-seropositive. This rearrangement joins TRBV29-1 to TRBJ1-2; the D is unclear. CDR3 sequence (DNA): TGCAGCGTTACGGCCCCCCGGGACTATGGCTACACCTTC. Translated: CSVTAPRDYGYTF.